This record covers a single T cell receptor (beta chain). The data were taken from a study of blood T cell repertoires in COVID-19. The method was immunoSEQ multiplex PCR; TCRdb's version includes in-frame clones alone and lacks a portion of them. The sample has 330,000 or so clones, around nine tenths seen once; the top ten hold about 5%. From germline, CDR1 is MNHNS and CDR2 SASEGT. J gave up 2 bases and V 4 bases, and 5 bases lay outside the gene matches. The CDR3 has 17 amino acids. The clonotype was recovered from a young man who had recovered from COVID-19. The sample was PBMCs or T cells enriched from blood (not recorded which). This chain links TRBV6-1 with TRBJ2-3; 14 bases fit TRBD2. This CDR3 is CASSGGLAGAHTDTQYF. The CDR3 region has the DNA TGTGCCAGCAGTGGGGGACTAGCGGGGGCACACACAGATACGCAGTATTTT.